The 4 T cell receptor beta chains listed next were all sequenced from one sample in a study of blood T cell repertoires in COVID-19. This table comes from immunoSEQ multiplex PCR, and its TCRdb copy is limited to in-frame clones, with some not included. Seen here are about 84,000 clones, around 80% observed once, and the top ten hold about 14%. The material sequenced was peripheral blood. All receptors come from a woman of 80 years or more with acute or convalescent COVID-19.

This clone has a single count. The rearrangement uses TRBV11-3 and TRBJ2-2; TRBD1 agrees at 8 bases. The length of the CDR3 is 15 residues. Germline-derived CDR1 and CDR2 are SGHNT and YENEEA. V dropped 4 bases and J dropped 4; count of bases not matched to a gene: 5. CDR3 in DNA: TGTGCCAGCAGCTCTCGGACAGGGCCCACCGGGGAGCTGTTTTTT. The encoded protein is CASSSRTGPTGELFF.

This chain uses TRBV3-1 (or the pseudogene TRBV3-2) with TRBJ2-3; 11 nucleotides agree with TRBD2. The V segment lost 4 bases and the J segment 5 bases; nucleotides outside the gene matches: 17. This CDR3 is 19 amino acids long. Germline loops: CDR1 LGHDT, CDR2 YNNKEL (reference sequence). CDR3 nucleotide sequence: TGTGCCAGCAGCCGGAACCGGGGTAGCGGGGGGGCTTTGATAGATACGCAGTATTTT. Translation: CASSRNRGSGGALIDTQYF.

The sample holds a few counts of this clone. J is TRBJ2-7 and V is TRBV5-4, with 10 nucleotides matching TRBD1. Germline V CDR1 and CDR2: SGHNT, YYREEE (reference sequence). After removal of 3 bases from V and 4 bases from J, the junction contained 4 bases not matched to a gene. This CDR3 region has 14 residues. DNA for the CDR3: TGTGCCAGCAGCTCCCGGGACAGGGGATACGAGCAGTACTTC. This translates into CASSSRDRGYEQYF.

CDR3 residues: CASSSGQGKTQYF. In DNA form, the CDR3 reads TGTGCCAGCAGCTCAGGACAGGGGAAGACCCAGTACTTC. The V gene is TRBV13, the J gene TRBJ2-5; 9 bases fit TRBD1. Germline values: CDR1 PRHDT, CDR2 FYEKMQ (reference sequence). The CDR3 runs to 13 residues. J was trimmed by 6 bases and V by 4 bases; bases with no gene match: 3.